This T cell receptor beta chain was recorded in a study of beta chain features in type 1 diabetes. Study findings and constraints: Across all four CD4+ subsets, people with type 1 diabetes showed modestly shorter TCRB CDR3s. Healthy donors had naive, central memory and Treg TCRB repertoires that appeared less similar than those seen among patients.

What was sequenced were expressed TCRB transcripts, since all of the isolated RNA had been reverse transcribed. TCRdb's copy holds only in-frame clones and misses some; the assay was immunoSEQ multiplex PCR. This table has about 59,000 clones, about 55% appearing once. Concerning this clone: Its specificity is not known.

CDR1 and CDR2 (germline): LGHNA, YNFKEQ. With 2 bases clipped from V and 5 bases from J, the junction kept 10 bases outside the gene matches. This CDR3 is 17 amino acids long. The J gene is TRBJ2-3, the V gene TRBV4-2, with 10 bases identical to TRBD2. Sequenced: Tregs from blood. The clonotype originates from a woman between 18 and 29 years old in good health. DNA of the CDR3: TGTGCCAGCAGCCAATGGGTCCAGCGGGGGGGCGGAGATACGCAGTATTTT. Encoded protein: CASSQWVQRGGGDTQYF.